This T cell receptor beta chain appears in the sequencing data of a study of PD-1 blockade in classical Hodgkin lymphoma. Repertoires were generated with immunoSEQ multiplex PCR, while TCRdb's copy carries only in-frame clones and drops some. The sample holds roughly 70,000 clones, 65% to 75% seen once. This clone was found a few times. Its cognate antigen is unknown. Overall study results and limits: CD4+ but not CD8+ TCR diversity rose significantly by C4D1.

Every patient was affected by relapse after autologous stem cell transplantation, while exposure to brentuximab vedotin was not uniform. Germline V gene sequence: CDR1 SEHNR, CDR2 FQNEAQ (reference sequence). Trimming removed 5 bases at V and 4 bases at J, with 14 bases between. The CDR3 is 14 amino acids. The source is a human donor with classical Hodgkin lymphoma. J is TRBJ1-1 and V is TRBV7-9; D is unclear. Specimen: peripheral blood mononuclear cells (PBMCs), collected before the second cycle of nivolumab. The CDR3 loop is CASSPVGWVTEAFF. Written as DNA, the CDR3 is TGTGCCAGCAGCCCTGTGGGTTGGGTCACTGAAGCTTTCTTT.